This TCR beta chain was obtained from a study of low-dose radiotherapy and immunotherapy resistance in tumors. At the level of the study: The study delivered 0.5 Gy per fraction every 2 weeks to Cohort 1, totaling 6.5 Gy.

Time point of the sample: before trial treatment. TCRs were amplified for 15 to 25 PCR cycles with a constant-region primer and V-primer adapter. TCRdb re-analysed the reads in MiXCR, keeping a single row per CDR3 protein. In the table there are tens of thousands of distinct CDR3 sequences, 12% of which are singletons. Germline V gene sequence: CDR1 MNHEY, CDR2 SMNVEV (reference sequence). The CDR3 length is 14 residues. J gave up 8 bases and V 2 bases, and 5 bases lay outside the gene matches. This clonotype appeared many times. This TCR derives from a female donor with ovarian cancer. This specimen consisted of PBMCs, obtained before treatment. V is TRBV27 and J is TRBJ1-1; 10 bases align to TRBD1. As DNA, the CDR3 is TGTGCCAGCAGTTTAGACAGGGGGCTTGCGGAAGCTTTCTTT. This encodes CASSLDRGLAEAFF.